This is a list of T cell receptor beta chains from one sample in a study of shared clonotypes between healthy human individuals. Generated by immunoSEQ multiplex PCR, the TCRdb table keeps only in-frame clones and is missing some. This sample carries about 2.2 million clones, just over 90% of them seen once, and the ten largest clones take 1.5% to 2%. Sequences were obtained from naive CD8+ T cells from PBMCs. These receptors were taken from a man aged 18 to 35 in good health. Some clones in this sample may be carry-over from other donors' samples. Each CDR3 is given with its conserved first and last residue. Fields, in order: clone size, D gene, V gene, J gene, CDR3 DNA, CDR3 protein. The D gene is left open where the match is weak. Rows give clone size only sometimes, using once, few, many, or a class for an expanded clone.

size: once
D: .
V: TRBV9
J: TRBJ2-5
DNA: TGTGCCAGCAGCGTAGTAGTAGGGGGAGGAGAGACCCAGTACTTC
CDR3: CASSVVVGGGETQYF

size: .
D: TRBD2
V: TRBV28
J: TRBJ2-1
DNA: TGTGCCAGCAGTTCCGGACTAGCGGGAGGGCCTGGCGACAATGAGCAGTTCTTC
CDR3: CASSSGLAGGPGDNEQFF

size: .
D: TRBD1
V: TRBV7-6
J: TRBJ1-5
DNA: TGTGCCAGCAGCCCGTTCAGGGGGCTCAATCAGCCCCAGCATTTT
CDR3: CASSPFRGLNQPQHF

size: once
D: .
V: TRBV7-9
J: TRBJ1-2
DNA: TGTGCCAGCAGCGGACGGACGGATGTTAACTATGGCTACACCTTC
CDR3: CASSGRTDVNYGYTF

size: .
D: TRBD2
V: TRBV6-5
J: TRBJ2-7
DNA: TGTGCCAGCAGTTACGGAGGGACTAGCGCGCTCTACGAGCAGTACTTC
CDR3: CASSYGGTSALYEQYF

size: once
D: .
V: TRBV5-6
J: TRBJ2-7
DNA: TGTGCCAGCAGCTTAGGGGGGTCCTCCTACGAGCAGTACTTC
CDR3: CASSLGGSSYEQYF

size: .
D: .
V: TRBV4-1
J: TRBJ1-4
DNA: TGCGCCAGCAGCCACTCCGGCTTAGACGCAACTAATGAAAAACTGTTTTTT
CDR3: CASSHSGLDATNEKLFF

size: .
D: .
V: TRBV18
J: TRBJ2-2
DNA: TGTGCCAGCTCACCCGTCCCCTTGGACGCCGGGGAGCTGTTTTTT
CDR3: CASSPVPLDAGELFF

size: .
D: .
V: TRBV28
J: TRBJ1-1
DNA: TGTGCCAGCAGAAGAACCTTAGGGCAGATGAACACTGAAGCTTTCTTT
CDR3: CASRRTLGQMNTEAFF

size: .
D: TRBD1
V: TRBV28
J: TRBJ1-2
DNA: TGTGCCAGCAGTTTATTCCGGGACAGACCTAACTATGGCTACACCTTC
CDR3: CASSLFRDRPNYGYTF

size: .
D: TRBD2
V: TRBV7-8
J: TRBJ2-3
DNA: TGTGCCAGCAGCTCCGAACTAGCGGGAGTGACAGATACGCAGTATTTT
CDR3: CASSSELAGVTDTQYF

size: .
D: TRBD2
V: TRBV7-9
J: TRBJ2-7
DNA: TGTGCCAGCAGCTTCAAGACTAGCGGGGATACCTACGAGCAGTACTTC
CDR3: CASSFKTSGDTYEQYF

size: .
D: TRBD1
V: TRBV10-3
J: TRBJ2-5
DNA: TGTGCCATCAGTGAGGTACTGACAGGGGAGACCCAGTACTTC
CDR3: CAISEVLTGETQYF

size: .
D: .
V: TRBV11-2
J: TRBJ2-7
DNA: TGTGCCAGCAGCTTATCAGGCAGCTCCTACGAGCAGTACTTC
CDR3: CASSLSGSSYEQYF

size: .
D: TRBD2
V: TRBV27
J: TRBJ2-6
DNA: TGTGCCAGCAGTTCAACACTAGCGGGAGGGCACTCTGGGGCCAACGTCCTGACTTTC
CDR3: CASSSTLAGGHSGANVLTF

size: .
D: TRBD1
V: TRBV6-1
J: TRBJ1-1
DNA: TGTGCCAGCAGTAGGACAGGGTTTGGGAACACTGAAGCTTTCTTT
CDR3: CASSRTGFGNTEAFF

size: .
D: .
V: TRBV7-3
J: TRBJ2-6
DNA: TGTGCCAGCAGCCGCCCTACAGGTATTAGCTCTGGGGCCAACGTCCTGACTTTC
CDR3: CASSRPTGISSGANVLTF

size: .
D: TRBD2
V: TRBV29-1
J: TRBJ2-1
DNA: TGCAGCGTTGTGACTAGCGGGAGAGGTGAGCAGTTCTTC
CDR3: CSVVTSGRGEQFF

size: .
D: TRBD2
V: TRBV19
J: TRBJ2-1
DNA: TGTGCCAGTAGTATAGGGACTAGCGGGAACTACAATGAGCAGTTCTTC
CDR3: CASSIGTSGNYNEQFF

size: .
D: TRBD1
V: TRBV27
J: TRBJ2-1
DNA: TGTGCCAGCAGTTTATCAGGGGGCACCTACAATGAGCAGTTCTTC
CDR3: CASSLSGGTYNEQFF

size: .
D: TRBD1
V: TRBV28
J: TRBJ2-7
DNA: TGTGCCAGCAGCCTAAGGGGGCGTCTCTACGAGCAGTACTTC
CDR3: CASSLRGRLYEQYF

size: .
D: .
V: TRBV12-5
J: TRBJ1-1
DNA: TGTGCTAGTGCCTCAGGGGAACTCGAAGCTTTCTTT
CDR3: CASASGELEAFF

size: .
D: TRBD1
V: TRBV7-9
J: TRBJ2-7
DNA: TGTGCCAGCAGCTTGAAAACAGGGGGTTACGAGCAGTACTTC
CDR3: CASSLKTGGYEQYF

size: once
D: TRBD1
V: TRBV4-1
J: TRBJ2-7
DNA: TGCGCCAGCAGCCAGGGTGACAGGGACACCTACGAGCAGTACTTC
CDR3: CASSQGDRDTYEQYF

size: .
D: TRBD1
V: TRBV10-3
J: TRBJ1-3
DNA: TGTGCCATCAGAACAGGGGGTACGGCCTCTGGAAACACCATATATTTT
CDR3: CAIRTGGTASGNTIYF

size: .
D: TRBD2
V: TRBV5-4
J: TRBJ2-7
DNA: TGTGCCAGCAGCTTGGCAGCGGGAGGAACCTACGAGCAGTACTTC
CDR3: CASSLAAGGTYEQYF

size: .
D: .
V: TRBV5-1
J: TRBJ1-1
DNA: TGCGCCAGCAGCTTCAGGGAGAACACTGAAGCTTTCTTT
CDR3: CASSFRENTEAFF

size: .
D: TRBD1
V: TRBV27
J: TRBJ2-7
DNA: TGTGCCAGCAGTTCCGCCCTAGGGGGCGAATACGAGCAGTACTTC
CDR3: CASSSALGGEYEQYF

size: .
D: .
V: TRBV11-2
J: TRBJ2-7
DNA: TGTGCCAGCAGCTTGGGGGATTACGAGCAGTACTTC
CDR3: CASSLGDYEQYF

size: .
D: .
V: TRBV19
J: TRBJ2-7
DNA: TGTGCCAGTAGTCGGGCCGGCGACCACGAGCAGTACTTC
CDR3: CASSRAGDHEQYF

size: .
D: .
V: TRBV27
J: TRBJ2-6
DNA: TGTGCCAGCAGACGGACAGTCTCTGGGGCCAACGTCCTGACTTTC
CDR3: CASRRTVSGANVLTF

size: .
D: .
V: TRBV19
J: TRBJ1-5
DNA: TGTGCCAGTAGTTCCCTCAGTAATCAGCCCCAGCATTTT
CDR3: CASSSLSNQPQHF

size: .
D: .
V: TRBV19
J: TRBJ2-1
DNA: TGTGCCAGTCGCTCCAAGACGGTAAGCTCCTACAATGAGCAGTTCTTC
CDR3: CASRSKTVSSYNEQFF

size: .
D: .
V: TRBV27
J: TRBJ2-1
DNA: TGTGCCAGCAGTCGAGTGGACCCCTACAATGAGCAGTTCTTC
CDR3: CASSRVDPYNEQFF

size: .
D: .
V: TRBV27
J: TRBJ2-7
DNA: TGTGCCAGCAGTCTTACGTCTAGTTTAGACGAGCAGTACTTC
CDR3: CASSLTSSLDEQYF

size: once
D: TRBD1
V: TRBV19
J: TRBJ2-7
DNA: TGTGCCAGTACGGCCGGGACAGGACCCTACGAGCAGTACTTC
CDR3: CASTAGTGPYEQYF

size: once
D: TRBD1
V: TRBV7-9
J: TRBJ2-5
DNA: TGTGCCAGCAGCTCACAGGGGGCGGGAGAGACCCAGTACTTC
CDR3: CASSSQGAGETQYF

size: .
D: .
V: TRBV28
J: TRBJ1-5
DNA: TGTGCCAGCAGCCCCGCCCCTGAGGGGAATCGGCCCCAGCATTTT
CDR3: CASSPAPEGNRPQHF

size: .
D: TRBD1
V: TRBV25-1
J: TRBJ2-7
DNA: TGTGCCAGCAGTCCAGGGGGCGAAGAGCAGTACTTC
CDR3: CASSPGGEEQYF

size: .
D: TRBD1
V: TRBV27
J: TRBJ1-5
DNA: TGTGCCAGCAGCTACGGACAGGGGAGCAATCAGCCCCAGCATTTT
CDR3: CASSYGQGSNQPQHF